Each of the 28 T cell receptor beta chains below was sequenced from the same sample in a study of blood T cells in healthy people across ages. Next came a second PCR, run for about 7 to 12 cycles, which used a sample-barcoded 5' primer along with a J-beta primer mix. TCRdb used MiXCR to reprocess the 5' RACE reads, holding one entry per CDR3 protein. This table holds 850,000 to 1,000,000 distinct CDR3 sequences, roughly 50% found once. Sequencing was carried out using blood. The origin of the receptors is a man aged 25-40 years in good health.

The V call is TRBV20-1, the J call TRBJ2-2, with TRBD1 matching over 8 bases. Losses at the gene ends were 0 bases for V and 7 bases for J; bases not matched to a gene: 7. The CDR3 sequence is 15 residues long. Germline V gives CDR1 DFQATT, CDR2 SNEGSKA (reference sequence). This CDR3 reads CSARDAGTGSGELFF. Written as DNA, the CDR3 is TGCAGTGCTAGAGATGCGGGGACAGGTAGCGGGGAGCTGTTTTTT.

The V call is TRBV5-5, the J call TRBJ2-2; D gene ambiguous. V was pared by 4 bases and J by 6 bases, with 16 bases between. The germline CDR1 and CDR2 sequences are SGHKS and YYEKEE (reference sequence). The CDR3 runs to 15 residues. The CDR3 nucleotides are TGTGCCAGCAGCACCGGTTATCCGGGCGCCGGGGAGCTGTTTTTT. It encodes CASSTGYPGAGELFF.

The V call is TRBV7-2, the J call TRBJ2-6, with 8 bases matching TRBD1. The V segment lost 4 bases and the J segment 0 bases; nucleotides outside the gene matches: 5. The germline V gene encodes CDR1 SGHTA and CDR2 FQGNSA. There are 17 residues in the CDR3. The CDR3 region is CASSSRGLPSGANVLTF. For the CDR3, the DNA is TGTGCCAGCAGCTCCAGGGGGCTCCCCTCTGGGGCCAACGTCCTGACTTTC.

The chain recombines TRBV7-2 with TRBJ1-1; a possible D gene is TRBD1 (5 bases). The CDR3 is 13 amino acids. V lost 3 bases and J lost 8, with 13 bases in between. CDR1 and CDR2 from the germline V gene are SGHTA and FQGNSA. For the CDR3, the DNA is TGTGCCAGCAGCTTGGGGCCAAACCAAGAAGCTTTCTTT. This encodes CASSLGPNQEAFF.

The chain has TRBV6-6 and TRBJ2-5; D remains unclear. The end of the DNA fits TRBJ2-4 better, so the J call may be wrong. Germline V gene lookup returns CDR1 MNHNY and CDR2 SVGAGI (reference sequence). The CDR3 has 14 amino acids. The CDR3 DNA sequence: TGTGCCAGCTCCCCGGGCGTAGGACAAAACATTCAGTACTTC. This encodes CASSPGVGQNIQYF.

This clonotype was counted a few times. This chain links TRBV5-1 with TRBJ2-7; 7 nucleotides agree with TRBD2. The CDR3 has 14 amino acids. Germline V gene lookup returns CDR1 SGHRS and CDR2 YFSETQ. Trimming removed 0 bases from V and 3 bases from J; junction bases left unmatched: 3. The CDR3 reads CASSLVGGDYEQYF. The DNA for the CDR3 is TGCGCCAGCAGCTTGGTGGGAGGGGACTACGAGCAGTACTTC.

The V gene is TRBV20-1, the J gene TRBJ2-7; 9 bases align to TRBD2. J gave up 4 bases and V 4 bases, and 2 bases lay outside the gene matches. This CDR3 spans 12 amino acids. Germline V gene lookup returns CDR1 DFQATT and CDR2 SNEGSKA (reference sequence). CDR3 sequence: CSAKTSGYEQYF. The DNA of the CDR3 is TGCAGTGCTAAGACTAGCGGTTACGAGCAGTACTTC.

In its sample, this clonotype was seen many times. The chain has TRBV28 and TRBJ2-1; tentatively, D is TRBD1 (6 bases). Germline CDR1 reads MDHEN; CDR2 reads SYDVKM. With 6 bases removed from V and 2 bases from J, the gap between germline ends came to 11 bases. There are 14 residues in the CDR3. The CDR3 loop is CASSLQGTYNEQFF. The CDR3 region has the DNA TGTGCCAGCAGCTTACAGGGAACCTACAATGAGCAGTTCTTC.

The rearrangement joins TRBV11-3 to TRBJ2-2; TRBD2 agrees at 8 bases. The V and J ends lost 5 bases and 3 bases, in that order; junction bases with no gene match: 8. Germline CDR1 is SGHNT and CDR2 is YENEEA. The CDR3 has 16 amino acids. The CDR3 region has the DNA TGTGCCAGCAGCCCCGGAGCGGGGGCTTACACCGGGGAGCTGTTTTTT. Translation: CASSPGAGAYTGELFF. Based on the CDR3 plus reference TRBV11-3 and TRBJ2-2, the full variable domain is EAGVVQSPRYKIIEKKQPVAFWCNPISGHNTLYWYLQNLGQGPELLIRYENEEAVDDSQLPKDRFSAERLKGVDSTLKIQPAELGDSAVYLCASSPGAGAYTGELFFGEGSRLTVL.

The chain uses TRBV28 and TRBJ2-7; TRBD2 is a possible D gene (6 bases). This CDR3 comprises 14 residues. V lost 6 bases and J 5 bases, leaving 17 bases between the germline ends. The germline V gene has CDR1 MDHEN and CDR2 SYDVKM. CDR3 sequence reads: CASRGGRWGDEQYF. The CDR3 coding sequence is TGTGCCAGCAGAGGAGGGAGGTGGGGTGACGAGCAGTACTTC. The full variable domain, with the rest looked up from reference TRBV28 and TRBJ2-7, is DVKVTQSSRYLVKRTGEKVFLECVQDMDHENMFWYRQDPGLGLRLIYFSYDVKMKEKGDIPEGYSVSREKKERFSLILESASTNQTSMYLCASRGGRWGDEQYFGPGTRLTVT.

This clonotype was detected a few times. The DNA for the CDR3 is TGTGCCAGCAGCTTCAGACAGAACCAAGAGACCCAGTACTTC. It codes for CASSFRQNQETQYF. V and J are TRBV12-3 or TRBV12-4 and TRBJ2-5; TRBD1 is a possible D gene (5 bases). Deletions cut 6 bases from V and 0 bases from J, with 11 bases between. CDR3 size: 14 residues.

This sequence joins TRBV6-5 and TRBJ2-1; D is possibly TRBD2 (5 bases). The ends were cut back, 6 bases at V and 10 bases at J, with 16 bases in the middle. Germline V gives CDR1 MNHEY, CDR2 SVGAGI. This CDR3 contains 13 residues. CDR3 protein: CASRAGGYGEQFF. Written as DNA, the CDR3 is TGTGCCAGCAGGGCAGGCGGGTATGGGGAGCAGTTCTTC.

The genes are TRBV6-6 and TRBJ2-7, with 8 bases fitting TRBD1. This CDR3 has 16 residues. The J segment lost 0 bases and the V segment lost 4 bases, leaving 8 bases of the junction unmatched. Per the germline V gene, CDR1 is MNHNY and CDR2 is SVGAGI (reference sequence). CDR3 nucleotide sequence: TGTGCCAGCAGTTCCAGAGGACAGGGAAGCTCCTACGAGCAGTACTTC. As protein: CASSSRGQGSSYEQYF.

The genes are TRBV27 and TRBJ2-1; 7 nucleotides match TRBD1. J was trimmed by 5 bases and V by 6 bases; bases with no gene match: 10. Per germline, CDR1 MNHEY and CDR2 SMNVEV (reference sequence). This CDR3 comprises 15 residues. The CDR3 DNA reads TGTGCCAGCAGCTTTCAGGGGGTGGTGAACAATGAGCAGTTCTTC. Residues: CASSFQGVVNNEQFF.

The rearrangement uses TRBV2 and TRBJ2-5, with unresolved D. The J call may be mistaken, given a closer DNA end match to TRBJ2-7. The CDR3 is 13 amino acids. Germline V lookup: CDR1 SNHLY, CDR2 FYNNEI. CDR3 region: CASRAGPLYEQYF. CDR3 sequence (DNA): TGTGCCAGCAGGGCCGGTCCTCTGTACGAGCAGTACTTC.

The chain is built from TRBV7-2 and TRBJ2-3, with D possibly TRBD2 on 5 matching bases. CDR1 is SGHTA, CDR2 FQGNSA, per germline. This CDR3 has 14 residues. V was clipped by 3 bases and J by 4 bases, with 11 bases between them. In nucleotides, the CDR3 is TGTGCCAGCAGCTTTGCCGGGGTTGCAGATACGCAGTATTTT. This encodes CASSFAGVADTQYF.

This chain joins TRBV5-1 and TRBJ2-5; 9 bases are a match to TRBD2. Per germline, CDR1 SGHRS and CDR2 YFSETQ. The V gene end was trimmed by 3 bases and the J gene end by 2 bases; junction bases not matched to a gene: 8. CDR3 length: 16 residues. CDR3 loop: CASSSFSGGLQETQYF. CDR3 bases: TGCGCCAGCAGCTCGTTTAGCGGGGGCCTTCAAGAGACCCAGTACTTC.

This clonotype has just a few counts. The J gene is TRBJ2-7, the V gene TRBV4-1; no clear D. The V and J ends lost 1 base and 10 bases respectively, with 14 bases between them. CDR3 size: 13 residues. CDR1 MGHRA and CDR2 YSYEKL come from the germline V gene. The CDR3 DNA sequence: TGCGCCAGCAGCCAAGTGGGCCAGCCCCTTCAGTACTTC. This gives the protein CASSQVGQPLQYF.

In its sample, this clonotype was seen a few times. The rearrangement links TRBV28 to TRBJ2-1; 8 positions match TRBD1. V gave up 10 bases and J gave up 7 bases; unmatched junction bases: 9. Germline V lookup: CDR1 MDHEN, CDR2 SYDVKM. The CDR3 covers 13 residues. The CDR3 region has the DNA TGTGCCACCCAGGGGGCTGTTCGGAATGAGCAGTTCTTC. This encodes CATQGAVRNEQFF. Full variable domain (remainder filled in from reference TRBV28 and TRBJ2-1): DVKVTQSSRYLVKRTGEKVFLECVQDMDHENMFWYRQDPGLGLRLIYFSYDVKMKEKGDIPEGYSVSREKKERFSLILESASTNQTSMYLCATQGAVRNEQFFGPGTRLTVL.

The chain uses TRBV15 and TRBJ2-3; weak D call: TRBD2 (5 bases). Trimming pared 1 base from V and 6 bases from J, leaving 17 bases between. The CDR3 loop spans 16 amino acids. CDR1 and CDR2 from the germline V gene are LNHNV and YYDKDF (reference sequence). CDR3 DNA: TGTGCCACCAGCAGAGGGGCACTCGGAGGAGCTGATACGCAGTATTTT. This translates into CATSRGALGGADTQYF.

The chain combines TRBV28 with TRBJ1-4, with a possible D match to TRBD1 (5 bases). CDR1 is MDHEN and CDR2 is SYDVKM in the germline V gene. CDR3 length: 14 residues. The V gene lost 6 bases and the J gene lost 8 bases, with 16 bases spanning the gap. In DNA, the CDR3 is TGTGCCAGCAGCTCCTTTGGGGCAGGGGAAAAACTGTTTTTT. The encoded protein is CASSSFGAGEKLFF. The full variable domain, its missing parts supplied by reference TRBV28 and TRBJ1-4, is DVKVTQSSRYLVKRTGEKVFLECVQDMDHENMFWYRQDPGLGLRLIYFSYDVKMKEKGDIPEGYSVSREKKERFSLILESASTNQTSMYLCASSSFGAGEKLFFGSGTQLSVL.

This clonotype was picked up a small number of times. The V gene is TRBV6-2 or TRBV6-3, the J gene TRBJ2-6; D remains unclear. V lost 2 bases, J lost 2 bases, and 7 bases lay in between. Germline CDR1 reads MNHEY; CDR2 reads SVGEGT. The CDR3 is 15 residues long. CDR3 protein: CASSYQSAGANVLTF. The CDR3 coding sequence is TGTGCCAGCAGTTACCAGAGCGCTGGGGCCAACGTCCTGACTTTC.

The chain employs TRBV10-2 and TRBJ2-1; TRBD2 matches at 13 bases. The CDR3 loop spans 19 amino acids. V trimming: 4 bases; J trimming: 0 bases; junction bases outside the gene matches: 9. Germline CDR1 reads WSHSY; CDR2 reads SAAADI. The CDR3 nucleotides read TGCGCCAGCAGTGTGGGACTAGCGGGGCGCCCGAGCTCCTACAATGAGCAGTTCTTC. Translating gives CASSVGLAGRPSSYNEQFF.

This clonotype occurred a few times. The J gene is TRBJ2-5, the V gene TRBV27, with D uncertain. CDR1 MNHEY and CDR2 SMNVEV come from the germline V gene (reference sequence). The CDR3 covers 13 residues. V gave up 4 bases and J gave up 3 bases, with 9 bases separating them. CDR3 sequence: CASSSANKETQYF. For the CDR3, the DNA is TGTGCCAGCAGTTCGGCAAATAAAGAGACCCAGTACTTC.

V and J are TRBV5-1 and TRBJ2-1, with TRBD2 matching 8 bases. V lost 4 bases and J lost 4; bases outside the gene matches: 10. The CDR3 length is 16 residues. CDR1 SGHRS and CDR2 YFSETQ come from the germline V gene. The CDR3 reads CASSQSRGGLYNEQFF. Here the CDR3 DNA reads TGCGCCAGCAGCCAGTCCCGGGGGGGCCTATACAATGAGCAGTTCTTC.

The rearrangement joins TRBV4-3 to TRBJ1-4; the D gene is possibly TRBD1 (6 bases). CDR1 is LGHNA and CDR2 is YSLEER in the germline V gene. The CDR3 spans 14 residues. The V end was cut by 0 bases, the J end by 7 bases, with 9 bases between. The CDR3 here is CASSQDSGAEKLFF. Here the CDR3 DNA reads TGCGCCAGCAGCCAAGATTCAGGGGCTGAAAAACTGTTTTTT.

This clonotype was detected a few times. Germline and junction disagree at one end, which may indicate a read error. The J gene is TRBJ2-3, the V gene TRBV27; 10 bases align to TRBD2. The CDR3 length is 14 residues. Germline loops: CDR1 MNHEY, CDR2 SMNVEV (reference sequence). CDR3 bases: TGTGCCAGCAGTATATCTAGCGGGGGAGATACGCAGTATTTT. This encodes CASSISSGGDTQYF.

This clonotype was found once. The gene calls are TRBV14 and TRBJ2-4; D call uncertain. With the DNA end fitting TRBJ2-5 better, the J assignment may be wrong. This CDR3 contains 15 residues. Germline V gene lookup returns CDR1 SGHDN and CDR2 FVKESK. The CDR3 here is CASSPAPNRQETQYF. In nucleotides, the CDR3 is TGTGCCAGCAGTCCTGCACCGAACCGCCAAGAGACCCAGTACTTC.